Presented here are 9 T cell receptor beta chains from one specimen sequenced in a study of T cells in Graves' hyperthyroidism and ophthalmopathy. What was amplified from RNA transcripts were TCR beta CDR3 regions. In the first-round RT-PCR of the TCR CDR3, the HTBI primer set was used. MiXCR was run by TCRdb on the multiplex PCR reads, yielding one entry per CDR3 protein. The sample consists of 500,000 to 650,000 distinct CDR3 sequences, about 15% of them appearing once. Sequencing was performed on blood. Receptors originate from a woman under 30 with Graves' ophthalmopathy.

V usage is TRBV24-1 and J usage is TRBJ2-3; 8 bases align to TRBD2. The CDR3 is 15 residues long. The trim removed 4 bases at V and 0 bases at J, leaving 2 bases unmatched. Germline CDR1 KGHDR, CDR2 SFDVKD. The chain's CDR3 is CATSDPGGSTDTQYF. The CDR3, as DNA: TGTGCCACCAGTGACCCGGGGGGGAGCACAGATACGCAGTATTTT.

This clonotype was seen ten or more times. The chain has TRBV6-5 and TRBJ1-5; tentative D call: TRBD1 (5 bases). Between the trimmed V and J ends, which lost 2 bases and 2 bases, there was a span of 7 bases. The germline CDR1 and CDR2 sequences are MNHEY and SVGAGI. This CDR3 is 14 amino acids long. DNA for the CDR3: TGTGCCAGCAGTTACGAACAGGGCAATCAGCCCCAGCATTTT. It specifies CASSYEQGNQPQHF.

The V call is TRBV7-9, the J call TRBJ1-1; 8 nucleotides match TRBD1. The junction had 4 bases not matched to a gene; V was cut back by 5 bases and J by 8 bases. Germline V lookup: CDR1 SEHNR, CDR2 FQNEAQ (reference sequence). The CDR3 covers 12 residues. The chain's CDR3 is CASSLRQGEAFF. For the CDR3, the DNA is TGTGCCAGCAGCCTCCGACAGGGGGAAGCTTTCTTT.

The CDR3 bases are TGCAGCGTTGAAGATCGGTTGAGAGGACTTTTTAACAATGAGCAGTTCTTC. Its protein is CSVEDRLRGLFNNEQFF. J is TRBJ2-1 and V is TRBV29-1, with a possible D match to TRBD2 (5 bases). Germline values: CDR1 SQVTM, CDR2 ANQGSEA. V lost 0 bases to trimming and J lost 5 bases, with 20 bases between them. This CDR3 has 17 residues.

Of note for this clonotype: A much larger clone lies a single base off, so this may be a read error. V and J are TRBV7-2 and TRBJ1-1; perhaps TRBD1 as D (6 bases). The V gene's germline CDR1 is SGHTA and CDR2 FQGNSA. The CDR3 totals 14 residues. The CDR3 region is CARSLEGGSTEAFF. In DNA form, the CDR3 reads TGTGCCCGCAGCTTAGAGGGGGGGAGCACTGAAGCTTTCTTT. Filled out from reference TRBV7-2 and TRBJ1-1, the complete variable domain reads GAGVSQSPSNKVTEKGKDVELRCDPISGHTALYWYRQSLGQGLEFLIYFQGNSAPDKSGLPSDRFSAERTGGSVSTLTIQRTQQEDSAVYLCARSLEGGSTEAFFGQGTRLTVV.

Regarding this clonotype: This could be a read error, since a much larger clone is one nucleotide away. This chain joins TRBV2 and TRBJ2-2, with 9 positions matching TRBD2. V trimming: 3 bases; J trimming: 2 bases; junction bases outside the gene matches: 7. CDR1 and CDR2 (germline): SNHLY, FYNNEI. This CDR3 comprises 17 residues. CDR3 sequence: CASSDPTSGANTGELFF. The CDR3 nucleotides are TGTGCCAGCAGTGACCCGACTAGCGGAGCAAACACCGGGGAGCTGTTTTTT.

This clonotype has ten or more counts. This chain joins TRBV7-8 and TRBJ1-1; TRBD1 matches 7 bases. Germline lookup yields CDR1 SGHVS and CDR2 FQNEAQ. The CDR3 length is 14 residues. Losses at the gene ends were 5 bases for V and 4 bases for J; bases not matched to a gene: 7. CDR3: CASSPPSGGTEAFF. CDR3 sequence (DNA): TGTGCCAGCAGCCCCCCGTCAGGGGGCACTGAAGCTTTCTTT.

This clonotype has a count of ten or more. The CDR3 spells CASSLTSGRANEQYF. In DNA, the CDR3 is TGTGCCAGCAGCTTGACTAGCGGGAGGGCCAACGAGCAGTACTTC. The chain links TRBV13 to TRBJ2-7, with 14 bases identical to TRBD2. Unmatched junction bases numbered 3, after V lost 3 bases and J lost 5 bases. Germline V lookup: CDR1 PRHDT, CDR2 FYEKMQ (reference sequence). The CDR3 covers 15 residues.

This clonotype was observed many times. The chain combines TRBV11-2 with TRBJ2-1; D unclear. The length of the CDR3 is 11 residues. Germline values: CDR1 SGHAT, CDR2 FQNNGV. Deletions cut 3 bases from V and 9 bases from J, with 6 bases between. The DNA for the CDR3 is TGTGCCAGCAGCTTCAAGAGTGAGCAGTTCTTC. As protein: CASSFKSEQFF.